This T cell receptor beta chain appears in the sequencing data of a study of T-cell memory formation after mild COVID-19. At the level of the study: Largely donor-specific TCR clusters were found.

TCRdb fed the 5' RACE reads into MiXCR, producing one record per CDR3 protein. Altogether about 440,000 distinct CDR3 sequences are present, around 20% being singletons, with the ten largest covering about 8.8%. Germline-derived CDR1 and CDR2 are LGHDT and YNNKEL (reference sequence). Trimming at V came to 2 bases and at J to 0 bases, leaving 6 bases not matched to a gene. The CDR3 has 17 amino acids. Sequences were obtained from PBMCs or a T cell subset sorted from them (not recorded which). The TCR sequence derives from an adult woman who had mild COVID-19 (a few samples of this study predate the infection). Cell type and time point are not known. The chain combines TRBV3-1 with TRBJ2-3, with 9 nucleotides matching TRBD2. CDR3 region: CASSQPAGGPSTDTQYF. The CDR3 nucleotides read TGTGCCAGCAGCCAACCAGCGGGGGGCCCTAGCACAGATACGCAGTATTTT.